This entry concerns a single TCR beta chain. These data are taken from a study of OX40 agonist ivuxolimab in advanced cancers. Using immunoSEQ multiplex PCR, the repertoire was profiled, and TCRdb retains in-frame clones only, with some absent. Of about 30,000 clones in the sample, around 83% were seen once. Germline V gene sequence: CDR1 WSHSY, CDR2 SAAADI. The ends lost 6 bases at V and 14 bases at J; junction bases unmatched: 9. This CDR3 has 13 residues. The sequences come from CD4+ or CD8+ T cells sorted from blood, collected in a trial of the OX40 agonist ivuxolimab. This chain connects TRBV10-2 to TRBJ2-5; 13 bases are a match to TRBD2. The receptor was derived from an adult with an advanced solid tumor such as melanoma, head and neck, liver or kidney cancer. The CDR3 DNA reads as TGCGCCAGCAGACCACTAGCGGGGGGGCTTAATTACTTC. Protein sequence: CASRPLAGGLNYF.